This T cell receptor (beta chain) originates from a study of cytomegalovirus exposure and HLA in healthy donors. CDR1 and CDR2 (germline): SGHRS, YFSETQ. Trimming stripped 2 bases from V and 0 bases from J, with 15 bases between. CDR3 length equals 17 residues. The PCR made use of 60 Vbeta and 13 Jbeta primers. Using immunoSEQ multiplex PCR, the repertoire was profiled, and TCRdb retains in-frame clones only, with some absent. In the table there are about 190,000 clones, about 80% of which are singletons. Worth noting for this clone: What it binds is unknown.

General study points: More than 15,000 TCR beta sequences were associated with HLA alleles at 0.05 false discovery rate in a later analysis. What was likely a sequencing artifact was a cluster of highly shared sequence variants.

The sequenced sample consisted of PBMCs. The genes are TRBV5-1 and TRBJ2-1; no clear D. This sequence was found in a man aged 40-55 years in good health and CMV-seropositive. The CDR3 DNA follows: TGCGCCAGCAGCTTACTTCCCACAGATGACTCCTACAATGAGCAGTTCTTC. Translation: CASSLLPTDDSYNEQFF.